The 10 T cell receptor beta chains below were found in one sample sequenced in a study of read filtering for tumor transcriptome and immune sequencing. The library was built from roughly 400 ng RNA with molecular barcoded adaptors for alpha/delta and beta/gamma chains. Each CDR3 protein gets one entry after TCRdb re-called the reads with MiXCR. The data hold 550 to 650 distinct CDR3 sequences, with around 60% observed a single time. The sequencing sample was made of a population of CD138-negative cells sorted from bone marrow. The receptors originated from a donor at least 40 years old with multiple myeloma. This table probably holds off-target reads from a library built for another chain.

The V gene is TRBV29-1, the J gene TRBJ1-1; maybe TRBD1 (5 bases). The germline V gene has CDR1 SQVTM and CDR2 ANQGSEA. Trimming removed 3 bases from V and 9 bases from J, with 11 bases in between. The CDR3 is made up of 11 amino acids. The DNA for the CDR3 is TGCAGCGTTGATAGAGGGGCCCAAGCTTTCTTT. This codes for CSVDRGAQAFF.

The V and J genes are TRBV28 and TRBJ1-2, with D uncertain. The V end was cut by 5 bases, the J end by 1 base, with 8 bases between. Germline V gene lookup returns CDR1 MDHEN and CDR2 SYDVKM. CDR3 length: 13 amino acids. Written as DNA, the CDR3 is TGTGCCAGCAGTCCTAGGGTTAACTATGGCTACACCTTC. Translating gives CASSPRVNYGYTF.

This clonotype was seen only a few times. The chain has TRBV29-1 and TRBJ2-1, with D perhaps TRBD2 (5 bases). The CDR3 has 10 amino acids. V lost 8 bases and J lost 9, with 11 bases in between. The germline gives CDR1 SQVTM, CDR2 ANQGSEA. The CDR3 region has the DNA TGCAGCACTTTAGCGACTGAGCAGTTCTTC. The encoded protein is CSTLATEQFF.

The V gene is TRBV23-1, the J gene TRBJ1-2, with 9 bases fitting TRBD1. TRBV23-1 is an ORF for which the function is uncertain. This CDR3 is 18 amino acids long. The junction had 11 bases not matched to a gene; V was cut back by 0 bases and J by 3 bases. CDR3: CASSQSSGTGWNDYGYTF. The CDR3 DNA is TGCGCCAGCAGTCAATCGTCCGGGACAGGGTGGAACGACTATGGCTACACCTTC.

As regards this clonotype: The junction differs from germline at one of its ends, possibly a read error. The chain uses TRBV30 and TRBJ2-3; D gene unclear. CDR1 is GTSNPN, CDR2 SVGIG, per germline (reference sequence). This CDR3 has 13 residues. The CDR3 is CAWSLGSTDMQYF. The CDR3 DNA reads TGTGCCTGGAGCCTCGGAAGCACAGATATGCAGTATTTT.

About this clonotype: One junction end does not reproduce the germline sequence, and a read error may be involved. The CDR3 coding sequence is TGCAGCGTTGAAAATGGTAGGAGGGAGATGGGCAATCAGCCTCAGCATTTT. This translates into CSVENGRREMGNQPQHF. This chain links TRBV29-1 with TRBJ1-5; D unclear. Germline-derived CDR1 and CDR2 are SQVTM and ANQGSEA. The CDR3 runs 17 residues.

V gene TRBV2 combines with J gene TRBJ2-7; 8 bases fit TRBD1. The CDR3 extends over 14 amino acids. Germline V gives CDR1 SNHLY, CDR2 FYNNEI. After removal of 3 bases from V and 0 bases from J, the junction contained 1 base not matched to a gene. CDR3 residues: CASSEDRASYEQYF. In DNA, the CDR3 is TGTGCCAGCAGTGAGGACAGGGCCTCCTACGAGCAGTACTTC.

This clonotype was counted a few times. This chain connects TRBV7-9 to TRBJ2-7, with 7 bases identical to TRBD1. The germline gives CDR1 SEHNR, CDR2 FQNEAQ (reference sequence). The CDR3 totals 15 residues. V shed 3 bases, J shed 3 bases, and the junction held 8 bases outside the gene matches. CDR3 nucleotides: TGTGCCAGCAGCTTGTCCCGGGACAGCGGCTACGAGCAGTACTTC. Protein product: CASSLSRDSGYEQYF. The full variable domain, in which reference TRBV7-9 and TRBJ2-7 provide the parts outside the CDR3, is DTGVSQNPRHKITKRGQNVTFRCDPISEHNRLYWYRQTLGQGPEFLTYFQNEAQLEKSRLLSDRFSAERPKGSFSTLEIQRTEQGDSAMYLCASSLSRDSGYEQYFGPGTRLTVT.

The sample holds a few counts of this clonotype. The gene calls are TRBV2 and TRBJ2-3; D not resolved. Trimming took 5 bases from V and 4 from J, leaving 10 bases between them. CDR3 length: 13 amino acids. Germline V gives CDR1 SNHLY, CDR2 FYNNEI. The CDR3 bases are TGTGCCAGCAGTTTGACCCCTTCAGATACGCAGTATTTT. Its translation: CASSLTPSDTQYF.

This clonotype is hyperexpanded (1% or more) within its sample. This sequence joins TRBV20-1 and TRBJ2-1, with D hard to call. The CDR3 contains 15 residues. Germline CDR1 is DFQATT and CDR2 is SNEGSKA (reference sequence). Trimming stripped 5 bases from V and 0 bases from J, with 14 bases between. The CDR3 sequence is CSARYPRSSYNEQFF. The CDR3 region has the DNA TGCAGTGCTCGGTACCCTAGGAGCTCCTACAATGAGCAGTTCTTC.